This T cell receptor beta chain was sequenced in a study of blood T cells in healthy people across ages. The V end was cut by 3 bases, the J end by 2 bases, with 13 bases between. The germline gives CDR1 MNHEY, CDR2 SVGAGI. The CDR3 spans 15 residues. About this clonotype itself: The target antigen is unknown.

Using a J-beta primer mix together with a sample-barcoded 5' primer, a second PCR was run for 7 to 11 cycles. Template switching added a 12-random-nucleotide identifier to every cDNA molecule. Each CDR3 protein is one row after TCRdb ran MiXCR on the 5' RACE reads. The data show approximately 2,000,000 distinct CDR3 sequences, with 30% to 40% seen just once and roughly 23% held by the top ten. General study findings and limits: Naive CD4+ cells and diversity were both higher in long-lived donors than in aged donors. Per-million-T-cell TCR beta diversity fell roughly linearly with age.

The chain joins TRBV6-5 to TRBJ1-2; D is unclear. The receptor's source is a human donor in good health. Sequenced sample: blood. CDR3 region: CASSYDIYLNYGYTF. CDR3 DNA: TGTGCCAGCAGTTATGACATATATTTAAACTATGGCTACACCTTC.